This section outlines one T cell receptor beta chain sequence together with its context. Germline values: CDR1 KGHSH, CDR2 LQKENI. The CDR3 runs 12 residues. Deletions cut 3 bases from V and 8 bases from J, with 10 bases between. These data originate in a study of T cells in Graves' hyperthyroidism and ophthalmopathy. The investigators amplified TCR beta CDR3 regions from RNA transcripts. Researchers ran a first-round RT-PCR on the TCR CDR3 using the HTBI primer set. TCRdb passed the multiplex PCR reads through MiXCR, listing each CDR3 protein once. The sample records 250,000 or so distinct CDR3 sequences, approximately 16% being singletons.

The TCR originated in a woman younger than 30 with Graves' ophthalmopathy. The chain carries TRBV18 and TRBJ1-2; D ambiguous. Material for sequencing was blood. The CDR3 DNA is TGTGCCAGCTCACCGGAGGTGGGGGGCTACACCTTC. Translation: CASSPEVGGYTF.